This T cell receptor beta chain was sequenced for a study of blood T cell repertoires in COVID-19. Trimming took off 4 bases at V and 6 bases at J, with 6 bases between the two ends. The CDR3 runs 12 residues. CDR1 and CDR2 (germline): ENHRY, SYGVKD. Generated by immunoSEQ multiplex PCR, the TCRdb table keeps only in-frame clones and is missing some. Here the sample spans around 60,000 clones, approximately 85% being singletons. This receptor was identified in a man over 45 with active COVID-19. Sequencing was carried out using peripheral blood. The chain joins TRBV10-3 to TRBJ2-2, with D possibly TRBD2 on 6 matching bases. DNA for the CDR3: TGTGCCATCAGTGCGGGGGCCGGGGAGCTGTTTTTT. Translating it yields CAISAGAGELFF.